This TCR beta chain stems from a study of control samples from healthy donors and cancer patients. Clones were sequenced by immunoSEQ multiplex PCR, and TCRdb holds only the in-frame ones, with some missing. Among about 35,000 clones, 80% to 95% were seen once, and the ten largest hold around 1.6%. Trimming stripped 11 bases from V and 7 bases from J, with 20 bases between. Per germline, CDR1 LNHDA and CDR2 SQIVND (reference sequence). The CDR3 is 13 amino acids. The clonotype was recovered from a man aged 35 to 55 with colorectal cancer. The chain uses TRBV19 and TRBJ1-1; D gene ambiguous. The source material was PBMCs. For the CDR3, the DNA is TGTGCCGTAAAAAACACAATCGCGGGTGAAGCTTTCTTT. Protein product: CAVKNTIAGEAFF.